The 26 T cell receptor beta chains below were found in one sample sequenced in a study of PD-1 blockade in classical Hodgkin lymphoma. Libraries were prepared by immunoSEQ multiplex PCR; TCRdb keeps only in-frame clonotypes and omits some of them. Seen here are tens of thousands of clones, approximately 74% observed once, and the top ten hold over 2.5%. All trial patients relapsed after autologous stem cell transplantation. Sample: peripheral blood mononuclear cells (PBMCs), taken before the second cycle of nivolumab. The source of these receptors is a human donor with classical Hodgkin lymphoma.

This chain joins TRBV7-2 and TRBJ2-3; no clear D. The CDR3 has 17 amino acids. Germline V gene data show CDR1 as SGHTA and CDR2 as FQGNSA. Trimming took off 0 bases at V and 0 bases at J, with 13 bases between the two ends. The CDR3 DNA reads as TGTGCCAGCAGCTTAGCGCGCAGCTCCTTGAGCACAGATACGCAGTATTTT. Residues: CASSLARSSLSTDTQYF.

This clone is medium-sized within its sample. The chain is built from TRBV19 and TRBJ1-2, with 8 bases aligning to TRBD1. The V and J ends lost 9 bases and 3 bases, in that order; junction bases with no gene match: 6. The CDR3 spans 13 residues. Germline V gene lookup returns CDR1 LNHDA and CDR2 SQIVND (reference sequence). The DNA for the CDR3 is TGTGCCAGCCGCCCGACAGGGGACTATGGCTACACCTTC. This translates into CASRPTGDYGYTF.

The chain couples TRBV5-1 to TRBJ1-2; D gene unclear. Germline V gene data show CDR1 as SGHRS and CDR2 as YFSETQ. The CDR3 has 12 amino acids. The V end lost 0 bases, the J end lost 7 bases, and 7 bases lay between the germline ends. In DNA form, the CDR3 reads TGCGCCAGCAGCTTGGATTCGAGTGGCTACACCTTC. Its translation is CASSLDSSGYTF.

The chain links TRBV14 to TRBJ2-7, with 7 bases matching TRBD2. V gave up 4 bases and J gave up 6 bases; unmatched junction bases: 9. Germline lookup yields CDR1 SGHDN and CDR2 FVKESK. The CDR3 totals 14 residues. The CDR3 is CASSRGSGQGEQYF. CDR3 sequence (DNA): TGTGCCAGCAGCCGAGGTAGCGGGCAGGGCGAGCAGTACTTC.

This chain joins TRBV7-8 and TRBJ2-5; D gene ambiguous. The V end lost 5 bases, the J end lost 5 bases, and 15 bases lay between the germline ends. Looked up from germline, CDR1 is SGHVS and CDR2 is FQNEAQ. The CDR3 consists of 14 residues. CDR3: CASSRRARYETQYF. DNA for the CDR3: TGTGCCAGCAGCCGCCGTGCACGGTACGAGACCCAGTACTTC.

This chain joins TRBV7-9 and TRBJ2-5; 7 bases are a match to TRBD2. This CDR3 is built from 15 residues. V gave up 5 bases and J gave up 6 bases; unmatched junction bases: 12. The germline CDR1 and CDR2 sequences are SEHNR and FQNEAQ (reference sequence). The CDR3, as DNA: TGTGCCAGCAGCCCTAACGGCGGGGGAATTCAGACCCAGTACTTC. Translating it yields CASSPNGGGIQTQYF.

The chain links TRBV5-1 to TRBJ2-3; TRBD2 matches at 9 bases. The CDR3 length is 20 residues. V lost 2 bases to trimming and J lost 3 bases; unmatched junction nucleotides: 19. Germline CDR1 SGHRS, CDR2 YFSETQ. The CDR3 DNA reads TGCGCCAGCAGCTTACGAGTACTAAATCGCATAGCGGGGGAAACAGATACGCAGTATTTT. The encoded protein is CASSLRVLNRIAGETDTQYF. Drawing the rest from reference TRBV5-1 and TRBJ2-3, the complete variable domain is KAGVTQTPRYLIKTRGQQVTLSCSPISGHRSVSWYQQTPGQGLQFLFEYFSETQRNKGNFPGRFSGRQFSNSRSEMNVSTLELGDSALYLCASSLRVLNRIAGETDTQYFGPGTRLTVL.

A few counts support this clone. This sequence joins TRBV19 and TRBJ1-1, with D uncertain. This CDR3 is built from 14 residues. From germline, CDR1 is LNHDA and CDR2 SQIVND (reference sequence). The V end was cut by 3 bases, the J end by 4 bases, with 12 bases between. The CDR3 DNA sequence: TGTGCCAGTAGTATCCCGGGTTTGCGCACTGAAGCTTTCTTT. This sequence encodes CASSIPGLRTEAFF.

The chain has TRBV7-2 and TRBJ1-1; D remains unclear. Germline lookup yields CDR1 SGHTA and CDR2 FQGNSA. The CDR3 is 15 amino acids. V was cut by 2 bases and J by 3 bases, with 13 bases left in between. CDR3 in amino acids: CASSLRPEIYTEAFF. In nucleotides, the CDR3 is TGTGCCAGCAGCTTACGTCCAGAGATATACACTGAAGCTTTCTTT.

This rearrangement joins TRBV6-4 to TRBJ2-1; the match to TRBD2 covers 8 bases. The V gene's germline CDR1 is MRHNA and CDR2 SNTAGT. The V gene end was trimmed by 3 bases and the J gene end by 13 bases; junction bases not matched to a gene: 5. The CDR3 loop spans 12 amino acids. CDR3 region: CASSDPGLAQFF. The CDR3 DNA reads as TGTGCCAGCAGTGATCCCGGACTAGCCCAGTTCTTC.

The chain couples TRBV5-1 to TRBJ2-1; 11 nucleotides agree with TRBD2. In germline, CDR1 is SGHRS, CDR2 YFSETQ. This CDR3 spans 14 amino acids. V shed 6 bases, J shed 3 bases, and the junction held 2 bases outside the gene matches. As DNA, the CDR3 is TGCGCCAGCAAACTAGCGGGGGACTACAATGAGCAGTTCTTC. Amino acids: CASKLAGDYNEQFF.

This chain links TRBV2 with TRBJ2-7, with 7 bases lining up with TRBD2. CDR1 is SNHLY and CDR2 is FYNNEI in the germline V gene. The junction had 2 bases not matched to a gene; V was cut back by 0 bases and J by 0 bases. There are 15 residues in the CDR3. CDR3: CASSEARDYSYEQYF. CDR3 bases: TGTGCCAGCAGTGAAGCCAGGGACTACTCCTACGAGCAGTACTTC.

This rearrangement joins TRBV30 to TRBJ2-1; TRBD1 aligns across 11 bases. The CDR3 length is 14 residues. The V gene's germline CDR1 is GTSNPN and CDR2 SVGIG (reference sequence). J gave up 8 bases and V 6 bases, and 9 bases lay outside the gene matches. Here the CDR3 reads CACTGTGGLYEQFF. The CDR3 DNA reads TGTGCCTGTACTGGGACAGGGGGATTGTATGAGCAGTTCTTC.

This clone was seen once. This chain joins TRBV7-9 and TRBJ2-2; D remains unclear. Germline CDR1 and CDR2: SEHNR and FQNEAQ (reference sequence). V was clipped by 5 bases and J by 5 bases, with 18 bases between them. This CDR3 contains 16 residues. This CDR3 reads CASSTRLADETGELFF. The CDR3 nucleotides read TGTGCCAGCAGCACCCGGCTGGCTGACGAAACCGGGGAGCTGTTTTTT. Drawing the rest from reference TRBV7-9 and TRBJ2-2, the complete variable domain is DTGVSQNPRHKITKRGQNVTFRCDPISEHNRLYWYRQTLGQGPEFLTYFQNEAQLEKSRLLSDRFSAERPKGSFSTLEIQRTEQGDSAMYLCASSTRLADETGELFFGEGSRLTVL.

Only a few counts were recorded for this clone. The V and J genes are TRBV7-9 and TRBJ1-1, with 7 bases matching TRBD1. CDR3 length: 11 residues. V shed 4 bases, J shed 8 bases, and the junction held 1 base outside the gene matches. Germline V gene lookup returns CDR1 SEHNR and CDR2 FQNEAQ (reference sequence). The CDR3 protein is CASSSTGEAFF. CDR3 coding DNA: TGTGCCAGCAGCTCGACAGGGGAAGCTTTCTTT.

This clone came up once. The chain links TRBV11-1 to TRBJ1-1; no clear D gene. Deletions cut 1 base from V and 8 bases from J, with 14 bases between. The CDR3 is made up of 14 amino acids. The germline V gene has CDR1 SGHAT and CDR2 FQDESV (reference sequence). Written as DNA, the CDR3 is TGTGCCAGCAGCTTAGGGTCGGAGATGGGGGAAGCTTTCTTT. Amino acids: CASSLGSEMGEAFF.

V usage is TRBV19 and J usage is TRBJ2-1; D unresolved. Germline V gives CDR1 LNHDA, CDR2 SQIVND (reference sequence). CDR3 size: 13 residues. The V end lost 1 base, the J end lost 5 bases, and 6 bases lay between the germline ends. CDR3 loop: CASSIGLNNEQFF. The CDR3 DNA is TGTGCCAGTAGTATAGGTCTAAACAATGAGCAGTTCTTC.

The chain combines TRBV28 with TRBJ2-7; 10 bases fit TRBD2. V lost 5 bases to trimming and J lost 2 bases; unmatched junction nucleotides: 6. CDR3 length: 15 amino acids. In germline, CDR1 is MDHEN, CDR2 SYDVKM. DNA of the CDR3: TGTGCCAGCAGTATGGAGCGGGGGGGAACCTACGAGCAGTACTTC. Translated, it gives CASSMERGGTYEQYF.

The V and J genes are TRBV4-3 and TRBJ2-5, with D possibly matching TRBD2 (5 bases). The CDR3 is 16 residues long. V lost 4 bases to trimming and J lost 5 bases, with 20 bases between them. Germline V gene data show CDR1 as LGHNA and CDR2 as YSLEER. CDR3 in DNA: TGCGCCAGCAGCCCTGGAGTGGCAGGACTTCCCGAGACCCAGTACTTC. Translating it yields CASSPGVAGLPETQYF.

This clone appeared a few times. The rearrangement links TRBV2 to TRBJ2-3; TRBD2 aligns across 7 bases. Germline CDR1 SNHLY, CDR2 FYNNEI. The CDR3 has 18 residues. V trimming: 2 bases; J trimming: 6 bases; junction bases outside the gene matches: 17. The CDR3 bases are TGTGCCAGCAGTGAACCCCCCGGGGGGAACCCCATCGGCGATACGCAGTATTTT. Its protein is CASSEPPGGNPIGDTQYF.

This clone was seen only a few times. V usage is TRBV19 and J usage is TRBJ1-1; a possible D gene is TRBD1 (5 bases). In germline, CDR1 is LNHDA, CDR2 SQIVND (reference sequence). Trimming cost V 5 bases and J 5 bases, with 15 bases left between them. The CDR3 is made up of 14 amino acids. The CDR3 DNA follows: TGTGCCAGTAGTGTTCGACCGGGGGGGACTGAAGCTTTCTTT. It yields the protein CASSVRPGGTEAFF.

V usage is TRBV13 and J usage is TRBJ2-1; D perhaps matches TRBD1 (5 bases). V was cut by 0 bases and J by 6 bases, with 21 bases left in between. Germline CDR1 is PRHDT and CDR2 is FYEKMQ (reference sequence). This CDR3 is 18 amino acids long. This chain's CDR3 is CASSLGTDDSIIPNEQFF. The CDR3 coding sequence is TGTGCCAGCAGCTTAGGAACCGATGACAGTATAATTCCCAATGAGCAGTTCTTC.

The chain has TRBV7-3 and TRBJ2-1; weak D call: TRBD1 (5 bases). V was shortened by 2 bases and J by 6 bases, with 14 bases between the two germline ends. CDR1 and CDR2 (germline): SGHTA, FQGTGA. This CDR3 is built from 15 residues. As DNA, the CDR3 is TGTGCCAGCAGCTTAGCTCAGGGTTGGTCCAATGAGCAGTTCTTC. Encoded protein: CASSLAQGWSNEQFF.

This clone was detected a few times. The J gene is TRBJ2-7, the V gene TRBV10-3; 8 bases are a match to TRBD1. The germline CDR1 and CDR2 sequences are ENHRY and SYGVKD. Trimming took 3 bases from V and 6 from J; bases not matched to a gene: 10. The CDR3 is 15 amino acids. The CDR3 DNA is TGTGCCATCAGTGAAGCGGACAGGGTAGGGGCCGAGCAGTACTTC. Its translation is CAISEADRVGAEQYF.

The chain couples TRBV7-9 to TRBJ2-7; D could derive from TRBD1 or TRBD2 (5 bases each). Looked up from germline, CDR1 is SEHNR and CDR2 is FQNEAQ (reference sequence). V gave up 4 bases and J gave up 2 bases, with 12 bases separating them. There are 14 residues in the CDR3. This CDR3 reads CASSYTGAPYEQYF. The DNA for the CDR3 is TGTGCCAGCAGCTATACCGGGGCCCCCTACGAGCAGTACTTC.

The chain recombines TRBV19 with TRBJ1-2; 12 bases are shared with TRBD1. This CDR3 contains 15 residues. The germline gives CDR1 LNHDA, CDR2 SQIVND (reference sequence). Unmatched junction bases numbered 6, after V lost 3 bases and J lost 7 bases. CDR3 sequence: CASSIGTGGAGGYTF. The DNA for the CDR3 is TGTGCCAGTAGTATTGGGACAGGGGGCGCAGGTGGCTACACCTTC.